The 3 T cell receptor beta chains given below trace back to one sample, sequenced in a study of beta chain features in type 1 diabetes (dated by TCRdb to between 2017 and 2018). The library was obtained by the immunoSEQ multiplex PCR assay. The entire isolated RNA was reverse transcribed using the High Capacity cDNA Reverse Transcription Kit, and thus expressed TCRB transcripts were sequenced. Imported from immuneACCESS, the table was reduced by TCRdb to in-frame sequences with V and J called. These copies leave out some clones; in studies compared against another copy, an unresolved V gene accounts for under half, and the cause of the remainder is not known. This sample comprises 300,000 to 350,000 clones, about 19% of them detected only once. The top ten hold about 0.044% of the sample. Sequencing was done on a sample of naive CD4+ T cells from blood. What the cell subset or site label conveys for this sample: true naive CD4+ T cells. The receptors derive from a woman aged 18 to 35 in good health.

The chain has TRBV6-6 and TRBJ2-2; 8 nucleotides align to TRBD2. Looked up from germline, CDR1 is MNHNY and CDR2 is SVGAGI (reference sequence). The CDR3 consists of 14 residues. V lost 6 bases to trimming and J lost 4 bases; unmatched junction nucleotides: 4. The CDR3 DNA reads as TGTGCCAGCAGGAGCGGGAGCGGCACCGGGGAGCTGTTTTTT. Its translation: CASRSGSGTGELFF.

CDR3 nucleotides: TGTGCCAGCAGCCGGGGCACAGATACGCAGTATTTT. Its translation: CASSRGTDTQYF. V and J are TRBV9 and TRBJ2-3, with D uncertain. The CDR3 is made up of 12 amino acids. Looked up from germline, CDR1 is SGDLS and CDR2 is YYNGEE. V dropped 4 bases and J dropped 1 base, with 4 bases sitting between them.

The chain combines TRBV7-9 with TRBJ2-7, with 10 bases matching TRBD2. V gave up 5 bases and J gave up 4 bases; unmatched junction bases: 8. The germline gives CDR1 SEHNR, CDR2 FQNEAQ (reference sequence). The length of the CDR3 is 15 residues. In DNA form, the CDR3 reads TGTGCCAGCAGCGCATGGGGGACTAGCGTTTACGAGCAGTACTTC. It encodes CASSAWGTSVYEQYF.